The 32 T cell receptor beta chains in this list originate from one sample, sequenced in a study of T cells in pancreatic ductal adenocarcinoma. Repertoires were generated with immunoSEQ multiplex PCR, while TCRdb's copy carries only in-frame clones and drops some. Of about 31,000 clones listed, over 85% are singletons. Selected pancreatic ductal adenocarcinoma patients had undergone surgery without neoadjuvant therapy. Sequencing was carried out using PBMCs. All receptors derive from a human donor with pancreatic ductal adenocarcinoma.

The chain couples TRBV5-1 to TRBJ2-2; D unresolved. Trimming cost V 0 bases and J 1 base, with 4 bases left between them. The germline CDR1 and CDR2 sequences are SGHRS and YFSETQ. The CDR3 has 14 amino acids. This CDR3 is CASSLEGNTGELFF. CDR3 nucleotides: TGCGCCAGCAGCTTGGAGGGGAACACCGGGGAGCTGTTTTTT.

V usage is TRBV6-1 and J usage is TRBJ2-6; D remains ambiguous. The CDR3 spans 15 residues. V was cut by 5 bases and J by 3 bases, with 11 bases left in between. Germline V gives CDR1 MNHNS, CDR2 SASEGT. The CDR3 loop reads CASSNIMGGANVLTF. CDR3 DNA sequence: TGTGCCAGCAGTAATATAATGGGTGGGGCCAACGTCCTGACTTTC.

V is TRBV6-5 and J is TRBJ2-7; 8 bases line up with TRBD1. The CDR3 runs to 15 residues. Unmatched junction bases numbered 9, after V lost 6 bases and J lost 2 bases. CDR1 is MNHEY, CDR2 SVGAGI, per germline. CDR3 nucleotides: TGTGCCAGCAGACCCCAACACAGGGGGACCTACGAGCAGTACTTC. Translating gives CASRPQHRGTYEQYF.

The chain employs TRBV7-2 and TRBJ1-5; no reliable D call. This CDR3 contains 15 residues. Trimming took off 3 bases at V and 0 bases at J, with 9 bases between the two ends. Germline loops: CDR1 SGHTA, CDR2 FQGNSA. CDR3 bases: TGTGCCAGCAGCTTTGGGCTGTATAGCAATCAGCCCCAGCATTTT. Protein product: CASSFGLYSNQPQHF.

The chain has TRBV9 and TRBJ2-1; 11 bases match TRBD2. The CDR3 length is 17 residues. Looked up from germline, CDR1 is SGDLS and CDR2 is YYNGEE. The J segment lost 9 bases and the V segment lost 0 bases, leaving 11 bases of the junction unmatched. As DNA, the CDR3 is TGTGCCAGCAGCGTAGGAATAGCGGGAGGGCCTGGCCGTGAGCAGTTCTTC. It is translated as CASSVGIAGGPGREQFF.

The gene calls are TRBV10-3 and TRBJ2-1; D assignment may be TRBD1 or TRBD2 (5 bases each). Trimming left V 9 bases short and J 1 base short, with 10 bases between. Germline V CDR1 and CDR2: ENHRY, SYGVKD. The length of the CDR3 is 13 residues. CDR3 sequence: CAMAWGSYNEQFF. CDR3 nucleotide sequence: TGTGCCATGGCCTGGGGGTCCTACAATGAGCAGTTCTTC.

CDR3 amino acids: CASTRNTKNTEAFF. DNA of the CDR3: TGTGCCAGCACCCGCAACACAAAGAACACTGAAGCTTTCTTT. The chain links TRBV2 to TRBJ1-1; D call uncertain. The V and J ends lost 7 bases and 1 base respectively, with 13 bases between them. CDR1 and CDR2 from the germline V gene are SNHLY and FYNNEI. The CDR3 is 14 amino acids.

The chain couples TRBV5-5 to TRBJ2-2; no reliable D call. The CDR3 sequence is 16 residues long. Trimming removed 1 base at V and 5 bases at J, with 15 bases between. Looked up from germline, CDR1 is SGHKS and CDR2 is YYEKEE (reference sequence). CDR3 in amino acids: CASSLSSRPETGELFF. The CDR3 bases are TGTGCCAGCAGCTTGAGTAGTCGACCCGAGACCGGGGAGCTGTTTTTT.

V is TRBV7-9 and J is TRBJ1-2, with 7 bases identical to TRBD1. The CDR3 is made up of 14 amino acids. The V and J ends lost 3 bases and 4 bases, in that order; junction bases with no gene match: 5. Germline V gene lookup returns CDR1 SEHNR and CDR2 FQNEAQ (reference sequence). DNA of the CDR3: TGTGCCAGCAGCTTGGGGACAGCAGCCTATGGCTACACCTTC. It translates to CASSLGTAAYGYTF.

The rearrangement links TRBV19 to TRBJ2-5; TRBD2 matches 10 bases. Germline assignment: CDR1 LNHDA and CDR2 SQIVND (reference sequence). This CDR3 contains 14 residues. The V segment lost 4 bases and the J segment 3 bases; nucleotides outside the gene matches: 2. The CDR3 DNA reads as TGTGCCAGTAGTACGGGACTAGCGAAAGAGACCCAGTACTTC. Encoded protein: CASSTGLAKETQYF.

The V and J genes are TRBV14 and TRBJ2-3; no firm D call. This CDR3 spans 14 amino acids. Germline V lookup: CDR1 SGHDN, CDR2 FVKESK. V dropped 0 bases and J dropped 4 bases, with 8 bases sitting between them. CDR3 amino acids: CASSQDRSADTQYF. DNA for the CDR3: TGTGCCAGCAGCCAAGATCGAAGTGCAGATACGCAGTATTTT.

The genes are TRBV5-1 and TRBJ1-3; D ambiguous. Germline V lookup: CDR1 SGHRS, CDR2 YFSETQ. Trimming took 0 bases from V and 3 from J, leaving 10 bases between them. The CDR3 is 15 amino acids. CDR3 in amino acids: CASSLDTSNGNTIYF. The DNA for the CDR3 is TGCGCCAGCAGCTTGGACACCAGCAATGGAAACACCATATATTTT.

V and J are TRBV15 and TRBJ2-1; no definite D call. V was shortened by 0 bases and J by 2 bases, with 11 bases between the two germline ends. Germline lookup yields CDR1 LNHNV and CDR2 YYDKDF (reference sequence). The CDR3 is made up of 16 amino acids. The CDR3 DNA reads TGTGCCACCAGCAGAGATGTAAGTACTGCCTACAATGAGCAGTTCTTC. Its protein product is CATSRDVSTAYNEQFF.

This sequence joins TRBV5-1 and TRBJ2-1, with no clear D. CDR1 is SGHRS and CDR2 is YFSETQ in the germline V gene. V was shortened by 0 bases and J by 0 bases, with 7 bases between the two germline ends. The CDR3 covers 15 residues. CDR3 protein: CASSLERYSYNEQFF. The CDR3, as DNA: TGCGCCAGCAGCTTGGAACGGTACTCCTACAATGAGCAGTTCTTC.

The V and J genes are TRBV5-1 and TRBJ2-3, with TRBD2 as a possible D gene (5 bases). Trimming cost V 0 bases and J 0 bases, with 8 bases left between them. Germline lookup yields CDR1 SGHRS and CDR2 YFSETQ. The CDR3 loop spans 15 amino acids. This CDR3 reads CASSLGGESTDTQYF. The CDR3 DNA reads as TGCGCCAGCAGCTTGGGGGGAGAGAGCACAGATACGCAGTATTTT.

The chain is built from TRBV19 and TRBJ2-1; 7 nucleotides line up with TRBD2. The V and J ends lost 1 base and 4 bases, in that order; junction bases with no gene match: 4. CDR1 LNHDA and CDR2 SQIVND come from the germline V gene (reference sequence). The CDR3 sequence is 15 residues long. CDR3 nucleotide sequence: TGTGCCAGTAGTATAGCGAGTAGCGGGTACAATGAGCAGTTCTTC. Its translation: CASSIASSGYNEQFF.

This chain uses TRBV18 with TRBJ1-5, with D uncertain. CDR1 and CDR2 (germline): KGHSH, LQKENI. The CDR3 sequence is 13 residues long. V gave up 5 bases and J gave up 4 bases, with 9 bases separating them. This CDR3 is CASSKAENQPQHF. CDR3 DNA sequence: TGTGCCAGCTCAAAGGCAGAGAATCAGCCCCAGCATTTT. The variable domain in full, completed from reference TRBV18 and TRBJ1-5, reads NAGVMQNPRHLVRRRGQEARLRCSPMKGHSHVYWYRQLPEEGLKFMVYLQKENIIDESGMPKERFSAEFPKEGPSILRIQQVVRGDSAAYFCASSKAENQPQHFGDGTRLSIL.

The chain is built from TRBV4-1 and TRBJ2-3; D assignment may be TRBD1 or TRBD2 (5 bases each). The CDR3 totals 17 residues. Germline assignment: CDR1 MGHRA and CDR2 YSYEKL. Trimming removed 4 bases from V and 3 bases from J, with 20 bases in between. CDR3 DNA sequence: TGCGCCAGCAGCCGTATCAGAGGGACCACCAAAACAGATACGCAGTATTTT. This gives the protein CASSRIRGTTKTDTQYF.

This chain uses TRBV7-2 with TRBJ2-7; TRBD2 agrees at 8 bases. The CDR3 spans 14 residues. The germline V gene encodes CDR1 SGHTA and CDR2 FQGNSA. With V trimmed by 0 bases and J by 5 bases, 3 bases remained unmatched. The CDR3 region has the DNA TGTGCCAGCAGCTTAGCCGGACTAGCCGACGAGCAGTACTTC. Translated, it gives CASSLAGLADEQYF.

This chain uses TRBV10-1 with TRBJ1-1; D might be TRBD1 (6 bases). The CDR3 extends over 14 amino acids. The V end lost 7 bases, the J end lost 2 bases, and 14 bases lay between the germline ends. Per germline, CDR1 WNHNN and CDR2 SYGVQD (reference sequence). The CDR3 protein is CASTRQVVNTEAFF. The CDR3 DNA sequence: TGCGCCAGCACCAGACAGGTCGTCAACACTGAAGCTTTCTTT.

This chain uses TRBV19 with TRBJ2-1, with 7 nucleotides matching TRBD1. The CDR3 consists of 18 residues. J was trimmed by 0 bases and V by 4 bases; bases with no gene match: 12. Per the germline V gene, CDR1 is LNHDA and CDR2 is SQIVND (reference sequence). The CDR3 DNA follows: TGTGCCAGTAGTACCGGGACAGCTGTATCGAGCTCCTACAATGAGCAGTTCTTC. Translating it yields CASSTGTAVSSSYNEQFF.

The chain carries TRBV4-3 and TRBJ2-5; 7 bases match TRBD2. The CDR3 loop spans 13 amino acids. The germline V gene has CDR1 LGHNA and CDR2 YSLEER. V lost 4 bases to trimming and J lost 5 bases; unmatched junction nucleotides: 4. The CDR3: CASSRLADETQYF. The DNA for the CDR3 is TGCGCCAGCAGCCGTCTAGCGGACGAGACCCAGTACTTC.

The chain is built from TRBV18 and TRBJ1-2, with TRBD1 matching over 8 bases. Germline CDR1 is KGHSH and CDR2 is LQKENI. The CDR3 has 13 amino acids. V lost 6 bases and J lost 7; bases outside the gene matches: 7. Here the CDR3 DNA reads TGTGCCAGCTCGACGGACAGGGAGGCTGGCTACACCTTC. Translated: CASSTDREAGYTF.

The chain uses TRBV10-3 and TRBJ2-7; no definite D call. The CDR3 covers 13 residues. In germline, CDR1 is ENHRY, CDR2 SYGVKD. V was trimmed by 3 bases and J by 0 bases, leaving 6 bases between them. CDR3 protein: CAISDGGSYEQYF. The DNA for the CDR3 is TGTGCCATCAGTGACGGCGGCTCCTACGAGCAGTACTTC.

The chain uses TRBV9 and TRBJ2-5; TRBD1 is a possible D gene (6 bases). Germline V gene sequence: CDR1 SGDLS, CDR2 YYNGEE. Trimming stripped 1 base from V and 5 bases from J, with 18 bases between. The CDR3 runs 16 residues. The CDR3 DNA is TGTGCCAGCAGCGTAAATCCAGGGGCTGGTTTGGAGACCCAGTACTTC. Translated, it gives CASSVNPGAGLETQYF.

The chain employs TRBV7-6 and TRBJ2-1, with D perhaps TRBD2 (5 bases). The CDR3 contains 19 residues. CDR1 SGHVS and CDR2 FNYEAQ come from the germline V gene. Trimming shortened V by 5 bases and J by 0 bases, and 23 bases separated the two germline ends. CDR3 sequence reads: CASSPAGVSPKSSYNEQFF. As DNA, the CDR3 is TGTGCCAGCAGCCCCGCCGGGGTTAGCCCAAAAAGCTCCTACAATGAGCAGTTCTTC.

The chain recombines TRBV4-1 with TRBJ2-5; D unclear. Between the trimmed V and J ends, which lost 4 bases and 5 bases, there was a span of 11 bases. CDR3 size: 13 residues. Germline values: CDR1 MGHRA, CDR2 YSYEKL. The CDR3 DNA is TGCGCCAGCAGCCTACAATTTGGGGAGACCCAGTACTTC. Amino acid sequence: CASSLQFGETQYF.

The V gene is TRBV11-2, the J gene TRBJ2-3; 7 bases map to TRBD1. V gave up 0 bases and J gave up 2 bases; unmatched junction bases: 2. CDR1 and CDR2 (germline): SGHAT, FQNNGV. CDR3 length: 15 amino acids. The CDR3 sequence: CASSLDRGNTDTQYF. Here the CDR3 DNA reads TGTGCCAGCAGCTTAGACAGGGGGAACACAGATACGCAGTATTTT.

The CDR3 reads CASSELLAGASNEQFF. CDR3 coding DNA: TGCGCCAGCAGCGAATTACTAGCGGGAGCGTCTAATGAGCAGTTCTTC. The genes are TRBV5-1 and TRBJ2-1; 11 nucleotides agree with TRBD2. CDR1 and CDR2 from the germline V gene are SGHRS and YFSETQ. Losses at the gene ends were 4 bases for V and 7 bases for J; bases not matched to a gene: 10. CDR3 length equals 16 residues. Supplemented by reference TRBV5-1 and TRBJ2-1, the full variable domain reads KAGVTQTPRYLIKTRGQQVTLSCSPISGHRSVSWYQQTPGQGLQFLFEYFSETQRNKGNFPGRFSGRQFSNSRSEMNVSTLELGDSALYLCASSELLAGASNEQFFGPGTRLTVL.

V is TRBV7-2 and J is TRBJ1-2, with a weak D call TRBD1 (6 bases). The CDR3 runs 16 residues. The germline V gene encodes CDR1 SGHTA and CDR2 FQGNSA. V was clipped by 0 bases and J by 2 bases, with 13 bases between them. The CDR3 is CASSLAAIGGNYGYTF. CDR3 sequence (DNA): TGTGCCAGCAGCTTAGCCGCGATAGGGGGGAACTATGGCTACACCTTC. Full variable domain (remainder filled in from reference TRBV7-2 and TRBJ1-2): GAGVSQSPSNKVTEKGKDVELRCDPISGHTALYWYRQSLGQGLEFLIYFQGNSAPDKSGLPSDRFSAERTGGSVSTLTIQRTQQEDSAVYLCASSLAAIGGNYGYTFGSGTRLTVV.

This rearrangement joins TRBV7-8 to TRBJ2-2, with TRBD2 matching 7 bases. Germline CDR1 is SGHVS and CDR2 is FQNEAQ. CDR3 length: 15 amino acids. With V trimmed by 4 bases and J by 4 bases, 6 bases remained unmatched. CDR3 nucleotides: TGTGCCAGCAGCTGGGGCGGGAGAATCACCGGGGAGCTGTTTTTT. This sequence encodes CASSWGGRITGELFF.

J is TRBJ1-4 and V is TRBV11-1; tentatively, D is TRBD1 (5 bases). With 5 bases removed from V and 8 bases from J, the gap between germline ends came to 12 bases. This CDR3 has 13 residues. Germline V CDR1 and CDR2: SGHAT, FQDESV (reference sequence). CDR3 residues: CASSPDRYEKLFF. The CDR3 DNA reads TGTGCCAGCAGCCCTGACAGATACGAAAAACTGTTTTTT.